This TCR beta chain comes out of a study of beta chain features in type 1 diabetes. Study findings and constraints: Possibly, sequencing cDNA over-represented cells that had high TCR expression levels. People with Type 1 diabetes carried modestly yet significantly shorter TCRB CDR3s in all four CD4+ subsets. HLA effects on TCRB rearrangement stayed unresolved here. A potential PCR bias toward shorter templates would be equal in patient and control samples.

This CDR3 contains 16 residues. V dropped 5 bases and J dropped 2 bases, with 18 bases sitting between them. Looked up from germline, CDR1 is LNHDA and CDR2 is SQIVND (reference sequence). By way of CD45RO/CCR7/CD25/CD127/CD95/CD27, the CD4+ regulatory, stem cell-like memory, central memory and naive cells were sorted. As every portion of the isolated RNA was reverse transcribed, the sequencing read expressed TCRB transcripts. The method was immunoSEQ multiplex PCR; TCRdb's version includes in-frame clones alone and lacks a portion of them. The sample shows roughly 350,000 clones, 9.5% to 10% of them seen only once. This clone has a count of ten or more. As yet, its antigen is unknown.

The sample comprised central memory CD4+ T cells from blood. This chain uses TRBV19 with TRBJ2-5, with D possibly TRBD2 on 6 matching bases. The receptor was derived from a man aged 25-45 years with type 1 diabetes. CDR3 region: CASSSGHSGRQETQYF. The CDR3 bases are TGTGCCAGTAGTTCAGGACACTCGGGGAGGCAAGAGACCCAGTACTTC.